The 3 T cell receptor beta chains listed next were all sequenced from one sample in a study of cytomegalovirus exposure and HLA in healthy donors (dated by TCRdb to between 2016 and 2019). The library was built by means of the immunoSEQ multiplex PCR assay. For the multiplex PCR, a mixture combining 60 forward primers for TCR Vbeta segments and 13 reverse primers for TCR Jbeta segments was used. TCRdb holds this immuneACCESS table with in-frame rearrangements only. Some clones are missing; in checked studies, unresolved V genes explain under half, and the rest has no known cause. The sample table lists some 110,000 clones, about 74% of them with a count of one. Of the sample, 4% to 5.5% falls within the top ten clones. The sequenced sample consisted of PBMCs. These receptors originate from a man younger than 40 in good health and CMV-seropositive.

The chain joins TRBV6-1 to TRBJ2-1; D gene ambiguous. Trimming removed 2 bases from V and 7 bases from J, with 12 bases in between. Germline CDR1 reads MNHNS; CDR2 reads SASEGT. CDR3 length: 14 residues. The CDR3 DNA is TGTGCCAGCAGTGAAACCCGGCGGTCTAATGAGCAGTTCTTC. It translates to CASSETRRSNEQFF.

The chain recombines TRBV7-3 with TRBJ2-1; 9 positions agree with TRBD1. Germline trimming cut 2 bases from V and 4 bases from J; bases unmatched to any gene: 3. Germline V gene data show CDR1 as SGHTA and CDR2 as FQGTGA. The CDR3 is 15 residues long. The CDR3 DNA is TGTGCCAGCAGCTTAGGCGGACAGGGGTACAATGAGCAGTTCTTC. Its translation is CASSLGGQGYNEQFF.

This sequence joins TRBV5-1 and TRBJ1-1, with a possible D match to TRBD1 (6 bases). Germline V gene sequence: CDR1 SGHRS, CDR2 YFSETQ. CDR3 length: 14 amino acids. The V end lost 1 base, the J end lost 3 bases, and 10 bases lay between the germline ends. The CDR3 region is CASSLRQADTEAFF. CDR3 coding DNA: TGCGCCAGCAGCTTGCGACAGGCCGACACTGAAGCTTTCTTT.